These T cell receptor beta chains were read from a single sample in a study of Graves' ophthalmopathy and Graves' hyperthyroidism. TCRdb itself ran the multiplex PCR reads through MiXCR, one entry per CDR3 protein. Of a few hundred thousand distinct CDR3 sequences listed, 35% to 40% are singletons. Material: peripheral blood or thyroid tissue (not recorded which). Receptors originate from an adult man with Graves' hyperthyroidism. Both conserved end residues are part of each CDR3. A D gene is named only where the DNA matches it firmly. Not every row has a clone size; where given, it reads once, few, many or a size class.

TRBJ1-3,NA,TRBD1,TRBV11-2,TGTGCCAGCAGCTTATCCAAGGCAGGGGGGTTGAGCTCTGGAAGCACCATATATTTT,CASSLSKAGGLSSGSTIYF
TRBJ2-5,NA,NA,TRBV7-6,TGTGCCAGCAGCCGGGACAAACAAGAGGCCCAGTACTTC,CASSRDKQEAQYF
TRBJ2-3,few,NA,TRBV10-3,TGTGCCATCAGCCTGAGCACAGATACGCAGTATTTT,CAISLSTDTQYF
TRBJ1-1,many,NA,TRBV20-1,TGCAGTGCTTGGGGGAACAGGGCCGCTGAAGCTTTCTTT,CSAWGNRAAEAFF
TRBJ2-3,NA,TRBD2,TRBV19,TGTGCCAGTAGTCTCATCCTAGCGGGAGGGCCCGATACGCAGTATTTT,CASSLILAGGPDTQYF
TRBJ1-2,NA,NA,TRBV4-1,TGCGCCAGCAGCCAAGAAGTCGGTGACTACAATGGCTACACCTTC,CASSQEVGDYNGYTF
TRBJ1-4,NA,NA,TRBV7-8,TGTGCCAGCAGTTTTGAGGTTAATGAAAAACTGTTTTTT,CASSFEVNEKLFF
TRBJ2-5,many,TRBD1,TRBV11-2,TGTGCCAGCAGCTTATTATCGGGACAGGGTGTAGAGACCCAGTACTTC,CASSLLSGQGVETQYF
TRBJ2-5,many,NA,TRBV20-1,TGCAGTGCTAGTCTAGGAGTCGGGCAAGAGACCCAGTACTTC,CSASLGVGQETQYF
TRBJ2-2,few,TRBD1,TRBV5-1,TGTGCCAGCACCCTACCGTGGGGACAGGGTTCCGGGGAGCTGTTTTTT,CASTLPWGQGSGELFF
TRBJ1-6,many,TRBD1,TRBV5-1,TGCGCCAGCAGCTTGGTAGAGGGGGCAGGATCACCCCTCCACTTT,CASSLVEGAGSPLHF
TRBJ2-3,few,NA,TRBV20-1,TGCAGTGCTAGTCGCGCGGGCTCGACAGATACGCAGTATTTT,CSASRAGSTDTQYF
TRBJ1-5,few,NA,TRBV6-5,TGTGCCAGCAGTTACAGATCGCAGGGGAATCAGCCCCAGCATTTT,CASSYRSQGNQPQHF
TRBJ2-7,NA,NA,TRBV29-1,TGCAGCAGATCTGGGCACCACTACGAGCAGTACTTC,CSRSGHHYEQYF
TRBJ2-5,NA,TRBD1,TRBV29-1,TGCAGCACCAGGGGGCAGGACCAAGAGACCCAGTACTTC,CSTRGQDQETQYF
TRBJ2-2,NA,TRBD2,TRBV7-2,TGTGCCAGCAGCGGTAGAGGCGGACTAGCGGGGCCGACGAACACCGGGGAGCTGCTTTTT,CASSGRGGLAGPTNTGELLF
TRBJ2-7,NA,NA,TRBV6-5,TGTGCCAGCAGTTACTCGGCGGCTCTATCCTACGAGCAGTACTTC,CASSYSAALSYEQYF
TRBJ1-1,few,NA,TRBV7-3,TGTGCCAGCAGCTTAATGGGGGGCGGAGAGGAAGCTTTCTTT,CASSLMGGGEEAFF
TRBJ1-1,NA,NA,TRBV29-1,TGCAGCTTAATCGGTCCGAACACTGAAGCTTTCTTT,CSLIGPNTEAFF
TRBJ2-7,few,NA,TRBV12-3/TRBV12-4,TGTGCCAGCAGTTCCCCCATGGGTAGGGGGGGCTACGAGCAGTACTTC,CASSSPMGRGGYEQYF